This entry lists 13 T cell receptor beta chains sequenced from one sample in a study of identifying expanded T cells in peripheral blood. The table came from immunoSEQ multiplex PCR; TCRdb's copy has only in-frame clones and leaves some out. The sample holds about 100,000 clones; roughly 88% are singletons and the top ten take approximately 5.7%. The sequencing input was blood. The receptor source for this set is a person aged 18 to 69 in good health.

This clone was observed once. The CDR3 region is CSLRRGVRDTEAFF. The CDR3 DNA reads TGCAGCCTCCGACGGGGGGTCAGGGACACTGAAGCTTTCTTT. The chain uses TRBV29-1 and TRBJ1-1, with D possibly TRBD1 on 5 matching bases. The V and J ends lost 8 bases and 3 bases respectively, with 19 bases between them. The CDR3 extends over 14 amino acids. Germline CDR1 reads SQVTM; CDR2 reads ANQGSEA.

The chain links TRBV5-1 to TRBJ2-1; 8 bases match TRBD2. The germline gives CDR1 SGHRS, CDR2 YFSETQ. The V segment lost 4 bases and the J segment 2 bases; nucleotides outside the gene matches: 8. The CDR3 totals 16 residues. The chain's CDR3 is CASSGTTSGTYNEQFF. CDR3 bases: TGCGCCAGCAGCGGCACTACTAGCGGTACCTACAATGAGCAGTTCTTC. The whole variable domain, filled in from reference TRBV5-1 and TRBJ2-1, reads KAGVTQTPRYLIKTRGQQVTLSCSPISGHRSVSWYQQTPGQGLQFLFEYFSETQRNKGNFPGRFSGRQFSNSRSEMNVSTLELGDSALYLCASSGTTSGTYNEQFFGPGTRLTVL.

The genes are TRBV6-6 and TRBJ2-5; D might be TRBD2 (6 bases). In germline, CDR1 is MNHNY, CDR2 SVGAGI (reference sequence). The CDR3 spans 13 residues. Trimming left V 7 bases short and J 4 bases short, with 13 bases between. Here the CDR3 reads CASTIGGGETQYF. For the CDR3, the DNA is TGTGCCAGCACCATCGGGGGAGGAGAGACCCAGTACTTC.

This clone was detected only once. This chain uses TRBV6-6 with TRBJ1-1; D unresolved. The CDR3 has 14 residues. The V end lost 2 bases, the J end lost 5 bases, and 12 bases lay between the germline ends. CDR1 is MNHNY, CDR2 SVGAGI, per germline (reference sequence). Here the CDR3 reads CASSYGLIVTEAFF. The CDR3 DNA reads as TGTGCCAGCAGTTACGGGTTAATCGTGACTGAAGCTTTCTTT.

The chain recombines TRBV14 with TRBJ1-1; unclear D gene. Germline CDR1 SGHDN, CDR2 FVKESK. V lost 4 bases and J lost 0, with 6 bases in between. The CDR3 consists of 13 residues. The CDR3 region has the DNA TGTGCCAGCAGCCGGCAGTTGAACACTGAAGCTTTCTTT. As protein: CASSRQLNTEAFF.

V is TRBV15 and J is TRBJ2-2; D tentatively fits TRBD1 or TRBD2 (5 bases each). CDR1 is LNHNV and CDR2 is YYDKDF in the germline V gene (reference sequence). The CDR3 has 16 amino acids. V dropped 3 bases and J dropped 4 bases, with 15 bases sitting between them. CDR3 region: CATSRGRSLGTGELFF. The CDR3 DNA sequence: TGTGCCACCAGCAGGGGACGTTCCCTGGGCACCGGGGAGCTGTTTTTT. Supplemented by reference TRBV15 and TRBJ2-2, the full variable domain reads DAMVIQNPRYQVTQFGKPVTLSCSQTLNHNVMYWYQQKSSQAPKLLFHYYDKDFNNEADTPDNFQSRRPNTSFCFLDIRSPGLGDTAMYLCATSRGRSLGTGELFFGEGSRLTVL.

The V call is TRBV29-1, the J call TRBJ1-3, with D uncertain. Trimming left V 8 bases short and J 0 bases short, with 8 bases between. Germline assignment: CDR1 SQVTM and CDR2 ANQGSEA. CDR3 length: 12 residues. CDR3 DNA sequence: TGCAGCACACGAACCTCTGGAAACACCATATATTTT. As protein: CSTRTSGNTIYF. Complete variable domain (other parts from reference TRBV29-1 and TRBJ1-3): SAVISQKPSRDICQRGTSLTIQCQVDSQVTMMFWYRQQPGQSLTLIATANQGSEATYESGFVIDKFPISRPNLTFSTLTVSNMSPEDSSIYLCSTRTSGNTIYFGEGSWLTVV.

This clone was seen a single time. The J gene is TRBJ2-3, the V gene TRBV6-1; TRBD1 matches at 8 bases. Germline CDR1 MNHNS, CDR2 SASEGT. The V and J ends lost 3 bases and 6 bases, in that order; junction bases with no gene match: 5. CDR3 length equals 14 residues. CDR3 sequence: CASSDDRGFDTQYF. Written as DNA, the CDR3 is TGTGCCAGCAGTGACGACAGGGGTTTTGATACGCAGTATTTT.

The rearrangement links TRBV14 to TRBJ2-6; either TRBD1 or TRBD2 may supply D (5 bases each). V dropped 4 bases and J dropped 4 bases, with 14 bases sitting between them. The germline V gene has CDR1 SGHDN and CDR2 FVKESK. CDR3 length: 16 amino acids. The CDR3 DNA reads as TGTGCCAGCAGCCCCCCCCCGGGGACCGGGGCCAACGTCCTGACTTTC. Protein product: CASSPPPGTGANVLTF.

As to this clone: One junction end disagrees with the germline gene, perhaps due to a read error. The chain links TRBV15 to TRBJ2-3, with D possibly TRBD1 on 5 matching bases. The CDR3 length is 13 residues. Germline CDR1 LNHNV, CDR2 YYDKDF (reference sequence). The CDR3 loop is CATSNQGPDTQYF. The CDR3, as DNA: TGTGCCACAAGCAACCAGGGTCCAGATACGCAGTATTTT.

The chain couples TRBV9 to TRBJ1-1; TRBD1 is a possible D gene (5 bases). Trimming left V 5 bases short and J 7 bases short, with 24 bases between. Germline V gene data show CDR1 as SGDLS and CDR2 as YYNGEE. The CDR3 runs to 16 residues. The CDR3 region has the DNA TGTGCCAGCAGTTCGCGGGGGGAGGTTTTCAGTGGTGAAGCTTTCTTT. This gives the protein CASSSRGEVFSGEAFF.

The CDR3 loop reads CASTLTGGLNYGYTF. The CDR3 DNA follows: TGCGCCAGCACCTTAACAGGGGGTCTAAACTATGGCTACACCTTC. This rearrangement joins TRBV5-1 to TRBJ1-2, with 8 nucleotides matching TRBD1. J lost 2 bases, V lost 6 bases, and 9 bases had no gene match. The CDR3 extends over 15 amino acids. Looked up from germline, CDR1 is SGHRS and CDR2 is YFSETQ.

This clone was counted between two and nine times. This chain links TRBV19 with TRBJ1-2, with D uncertain. The CDR3 is 14 residues long. Germline V gene data show CDR1 as LNHDA and CDR2 as SQIVND (reference sequence). Trimming shortened V by 2 bases and J by 1 base, and 8 bases separated the two germline ends. The CDR3 reads CASSISWFNYGYTF. CDR3 in DNA: TGTGCCAGTAGTATATCTTGGTTTAACTATGGCTACACCTTC.